A single sample gave rise to the 9 T cell receptor beta chains below, sequenced in a study of T cell responses to AZD1222 COVID-19 vaccine (TCRdb year 2021). Library preparation used the immunoSEQ multiplex PCR assay. TCRdb carries this immuneACCESS record with in-frame sequences only. Its versions omit some clonotypes, under half of them owing to an unresolved V gene in the studies checked, with the rest unexplained. The sample contains 75,000 to 90,000 clones, 75% to 90% of them found a single time. The top ten clonotypes cover over 2% of the sample. This specimen's time point label, interpreted: baseline before first vaccination. The starting material was peripheral blood, obtained on day 0 of AZD1222 vaccination. These receptors were obtained from an adult in good health.

The chain joins TRBV7-2 to TRBJ1-3; no firm D call. Trimming cost V 5 bases and J 0 bases, with 14 bases left between them. CDR3 length equals 16 residues. The germline V gene encodes CDR1 SGHTA and CDR2 FQGNSA. The CDR3 DNA follows: TGTGCCAGCAGCCCGCATCCGGGCCCCTCTGGAAACACCATATATTTT. Its protein is CASSPHPGPSGNTIYF.

The chain links TRBV5-1 to TRBJ2-7; 9 positions agree with TRBD2. Germline V CDR1 and CDR2: SGHRS, YFSETQ. Trimming removed 5 bases from V and 2 bases from J; junction bases left unmatched: 11. The CDR3 is 16 amino acids. CDR3 sequence: CASSLVSLAGTYEQYF. The CDR3 coding sequence is TGCGCCAGCAGTCTGGTGTCGCTAGCGGGAACCTACGAGCAGTACTTC.

The rearrangement uses TRBV13 and TRBJ2-7; D assignment may be TRBD1 or TRBD2 (5 bases each). V lost 0 bases, J lost 0 bases, and 9 bases lay in between. Germline V gives CDR1 PRHDT, CDR2 FYEKMQ (reference sequence). CDR3 length: 15 residues. In DNA form, the CDR3 reads TGTGCCAGCAGCTTAGGGGGGACCGCCTCCTACGAGCAGTACTTC. This encodes CASSLGGTASYEQYF.

V is TRBV4-1 and J is TRBJ1-5; 8 nucleotides align to TRBD1. The CDR3 runs 15 residues. Trimming removed 0 bases from V and 7 bases from J; junction bases left unmatched: 5. The V gene's germline CDR1 is MGHRA and CDR2 YSYEKL. CDR3 nucleotide sequence: TGCGCCAGCAGCCAAGATTCTACAGGGGGACAGCCCCAGCATTTT. Its translation is CASSQDSTGGQPQHF.

This chain uses TRBV28 with TRBJ2-7; TRBD2 matches at 9 bases. There are 15 residues in the CDR3. With V trimmed by 5 bases and J by 4 bases, 9 bases remained unmatched. CDR1 MDHEN and CDR2 SYDVKM come from the germline V gene. The CDR3 sequence is CASSPPGLAEYEQYF. CDR3 coding DNA: TGTGCCAGCAGTCCACCGGGACTAGCAGAGTACGAGCAGTACTTC.

This clone was counted once. V usage is TRBV10-3 and J usage is TRBJ2-1, with 15 bases matching TRBD2. The V gene end was trimmed by 4 bases and the J gene end by 0 bases; junction bases not matched to a gene: 4. CDR1 is ENHRY, CDR2 SYGVKD, per germline. This CDR3 is 18 amino acids long. The CDR3 nucleotides are TGTGCCATCAGTGGGACTAGCGGGAGGGCCCTCTCCTACAATGAGCAGTTCTTC. Protein sequence: CAISGTSGRALSYNEQFF.

The gene calls are TRBV29-1 and TRBJ2-7, with D possibly TRBD1 on 6 matching bases. This CDR3 has 13 residues. Germline V CDR1 and CDR2: SQVTM, ANQGSEA. Trimming took 4 bases from V and 0 from J, leaving 10 bases between them. As DNA, the CDR3 is TGCAGCGTTGGAGGCAGGGGCTCCTACGAGCAGTACTTC. Its protein is CSVGGRGSYEQYF.

This clone was counted once. The rearrangement links TRBV7-8 to TRBJ1-2; 7 nucleotides match TRBD1. The V gene's germline CDR1 is SGHVS and CDR2 FQNEAQ. CDR3 length: 15 residues. Trimming cost V 7 bases and J 5 bases; bases outside gene matches: 13. CDR3 bases: TGTGCCAGCACCCAGACTCCAGGGGGTCTTTATGGCTACACCTTC. Residues: CASTQTPGGLYGYTF. The full variable domain, in which reference TRBV7-8 and TRBJ1-2 provide the parts outside the CDR3, is GAGVSQSPRYKVAKRGQDVALRCDPISGHVSLFWYQQALGQGPEFLTYFQNEAQLDKSGLPSDRFFAERPEGSVSTLKIQRTQQEDSAVYLCASTQTPGGLYGYTFGSGTRLTVV.

The chain is built from TRBV5-8 and TRBJ1-1; D remains ambiguous. V gave up 4 bases and J gave up 1 base, with 8 bases separating them. Per germline, CDR1 SGHTS and CDR2 YDEGEE. CDR3 size: 13 residues. As DNA, the CDR3 is TGTGCCAGCAGCCCGCGTAGGAACACTGAAGCTTTCTTT. Translating it yields CASSPRRNTEAFF.